A single sample is the source of the 29 T cell receptor beta chains below, sequenced in a study of HIV-infected patients and healthy controls. Reverse transcription used around 500 ng RNA and constant-region primers for alpha and beta. Using multiplexing indices, alpha and beta chain libraries were generated apart by chain-specific third strand synthesis. In TCRdb, the 5' RACE reads were re-called with MiXCR into one record per CDR3 protein. This sample has some 20,000 distinct CDR3 sequences, with 9% to 15% found just once. Whole blood was used without fractionation, so all unsorted peripheral T cells were included. Material: blood. The receptors were gathered from an adult in good health.

This clonotype was recorded many times. The V gene is TRBV4-3, the J gene TRBJ2-7; D gene unclear. The germline CDR1 and CDR2 sequences are LGHNA and YSLEER. The CDR3 totals 14 residues. Between the trimmed V and J ends, which lost 1 base and 3 bases, there was a span of 10 bases. DNA of the CDR3: TGCGCCAGCAGCCAAGGCCCGCTTAACTACGAGCAGTACTTC. Residues: CASSQGPLNYEQYF.

This clonotype was observed at least ten times. The chain employs TRBV5-4 and TRBJ2-3; possible D gene TRBD2, 6 bases. Germline assignment: CDR1 SGHNT and CDR2 YYREEE (reference sequence). V lost 4 bases and J 6 bases, leaving 21 bases between the germline ends. The CDR3 is 16 amino acids. The CDR3 nucleotides are TGTGCCAGCAGCCGGGACTGGACGGGCTTCGCGGATACGCAGTATTTT. This codes for CASSRDWTGFADTQYF.

This chain uses TRBV20-1 with TRBJ2-3; maybe TRBD1 (6 bases). CDR1 is DFQATT and CDR2 is SNEGSKA in the germline V gene (reference sequence). V lost 3 bases and J 1 base, leaving 14 bases between the germline ends. CDR3 size: 15 residues. CDR3 in DNA: TGCAGTGCTAGGGGTGCCAGACAGGGCACAGATACGCAGTATTTT. Translation gives CSARGARQGTDTQYF.

In this sample, this clonotype turned up many times. This chain links TRBV27 with TRBJ1-1; D ambiguous. The CDR3 runs to 13 residues. From germline, CDR1 is MNHEY and CDR2 SMNVEV (reference sequence). The V gene lost 3 bases and the J gene lost 3 bases, with 8 bases spanning the gap. In DNA form, the CDR3 reads TGTGCCAGCAGTTTGGAGATGTACACTGAAGCTTTCTTT. Translation gives CASSLEMYTEAFF.

Ten or more counts support this clonotype. The V and J genes are TRBV19 and TRBJ1-5; weak D call: TRBD1 (5 bases). CDR1 is LNHDA and CDR2 is SQIVND in the germline V gene (reference sequence). V lost 8 bases to trimming and J lost 7 bases, with 15 bases between them. The CDR3 is 13 residues long. Here the CDR3 reads CASQRGVGQPQHF. The CDR3 DNA follows: TGTGCCAGTCAGCGGGGGGTAGGGCAGCCCCAGCATTTT.

This clonotype has just a few counts. CDR3 coding DNA: TGCAGTGCCAGCCCTAGGGCACGCCAAGAGACCCAGTACTTC. Residues: CSASPRARQETQYF. This chain joins TRBV20-1 and TRBJ2-5; no firm D call. The germline gives CDR1 DFQATT, CDR2 SNEGSKA (reference sequence). Trimming cost V 6 bases and J 1 base, with 15 bases left between them. This CDR3 region has 14 residues.

Sample share makes this clonotype medium-sized. The chain joins TRBV7-9 to TRBJ1-5, with D possibly being TRBD1 (6 bases). This CDR3 has 15 amino acids. Between the trimmed V and J ends, which lost 5 bases and 1 base, there was a span of 12 bases. CDR1 SEHNR and CDR2 FQNEAQ come from the germline V gene (reference sequence). This CDR3 reads CASSKGESSNQPQHF. The CDR3 DNA reads TGTGCCAGCAGCAAGGGGGAATCGAGCAATCAGCCCCAGCATTTT.

V is TRBV19 and J is TRBJ2-2; a weak D match, TRBD2 (5 bases). The CDR3 is 15 amino acids. The germline V gene encodes CDR1 LNHDA and CDR2 SQIVND (reference sequence). V was clipped by 4 bases and J by 0 bases, with 9 bases between them. DNA of the CDR3: TGTGCCAGTAGTAGACATAGCGCGAACACCGGGGAGCTGTTTTTT. As protein: CASSRHSANTGELFF. The full variable domain, completed using reference TRBV19 and TRBJ2-2, is DGGITQSPKYLFRKEGQNVTLSCEQNLNHDAMYWYRQDPGQGLRLIYYSQIVNDFQKGDIAEGYSVSREKKESFPLTVTSAQKNPTAFYLCASSRHSANTGELFFGEGSRLTVL.

This rearrangement joins TRBV10-3 to TRBJ2-7; TRBD2 agrees at 10 bases. Per germline, CDR1 ENHRY and CDR2 SYGVKD. The CDR3 extends over 15 amino acids. J lost 0 bases, V lost 4 bases, and 3 bases had no gene match. The chain's CDR3 is CAISGGTSVSYEQYF. DNA for the CDR3: TGTGCCATCAGTGGGGGGACTAGCGTCTCCTACGAGCAGTACTTC.

This clonotype was detected ten times or more. The chain couples TRBV3-1 to TRBJ2-3; TRBD2 matches 15 bases. CDR1 LGHDT and CDR2 YNNKEL come from the germline V gene (reference sequence). The CDR3 covers 16 residues. V shed 4 bases and J 6 bases; nucleotides not matched to a gene: 5. CDR3 DNA: TGTGCCAGCAGCCCTTGGACTAGCGGGGGGGGGGATACGCAGTATTTT. Protein sequence: CASSPWTSGGGDTQYF.

This clonotype was recorded at least ten times. The chain carries TRBV5-6 and TRBJ1-5; D is possibly TRBD1 (5 bases). The CDR3 runs to 17 residues. Trimming cost V 6 bases and J 7 bases, with 26 bases left between them. Looked up from germline, CDR1 is SGHDT and CDR2 is YYEEEE. CDR3: CASTYLGGRESRQPQHF. CDR3 nucleotide sequence: TGTGCCAGCACCTACCTTGGAGGCAGGGAAAGTCGGCAGCCCCAGCATTTT.

V and J are TRBV20-1 and TRBJ2-7, with D tentatively TRBD1 (5 bases). The CDR3 is 13 residues long. CDR1 DFQATT and CDR2 SNEGSKA come from the germline V gene (reference sequence). Trimming removed 0 bases from V and 6 bases from J, with 12 bases in between. In DNA, the CDR3 is TGCAGTGCTAGAGATGGGGTACAGGTCGAGCAGTACTTC. Residues: CSARDGVQVEQYF.

In its sample, this clonotype was seen many times. This CDR3 is CASSVGERDTQYF. The CDR3 nucleotides are TGTGCCAGCAGCGTAGGTGAGAGAGATACGCAGTATTTT. V gene TRBV9 combines with J gene TRBJ2-3, with D hard to call. Deletions cut 0 bases from V and 5 bases from J, with 7 bases between. The V gene's germline CDR1 is SGDLS and CDR2 YYNGEE. This CDR3 spans 13 amino acids.

CDR3 bases: TGCGCCAGCAGCTTGACAGGGGGCGTGGACACCATATATTTT. This codes for CASSLTGGVDTIYF. The chain has TRBV5-1 and TRBJ1-3, with 9 bases matching TRBD1. The germline V gene has CDR1 SGHRS and CDR2 YFSETQ. CDR3 length: 14 amino acids. J was trimmed by 8 bases and V by 1 base; bases with no gene match: 4.

This clonotype was detected ten times or more. The genes are TRBV12-3 or TRBV12-4 and TRBJ1-5; tentatively, D is TRBD1 (5 bases). Trimming took off 8 bases at V and 2 bases at J, with 13 bases between the two ends. The CDR3 runs to 14 residues. The CDR3, as DNA: TGTGCCAGCCGACTCTCGGGGGGCAATCAGCCCCAGCATTTT. It encodes CASRLSGGNQPQHF.

At least ten counts were recorded for this clonotype. The CDR3 spells CSARSGNSNQPQHF. The CDR3, as DNA: TGCAGTGCTAGGTCAGGGAATAGCAATCAGCCCCAGCATTTT. V usage is TRBV20-1 and J usage is TRBJ1-5, with a weak D call TRBD1 (5 bases). The length of the CDR3 is 14 residues. CDR1 and CDR2 from the germline V gene are DFQATT and SNEGSKA (reference sequence). With 3 bases removed from V and 0 bases from J, the gap between germline ends came to 9 bases.

The sample holds many counts of this clonotype. The J gene is TRBJ1-2, the V gene TRBV7-2; D gene ambiguous. Looked up from germline, CDR1 is SGHTA and CDR2 is FQGNSA. Deletions cut 1 base from V and 9 bases from J, with 12 bases between. CDR3 length: 13 residues. The CDR3 loop reads CASSLGTPQSYTF. CDR3 sequence (DNA): TGTGCCAGCAGCTTAGGGACTCCTCAGAGCTACACCTTC. The variable domain in full, completed from reference TRBV7-2 and TRBJ1-2, reads GAGVSQSPSNKVTEKGKDVELRCDPISGHTALYWYRQSLGQGLEFLIYFQGNSAPDKSGLPSDRFSAERTGGSVSTLTIQRTQQEDSAVYLCASSLGTPQSYTFGSGTRLTVV.

This clonotype has at least ten counts. CDR3 DNA: TGTGCCAGCAGTCCAGGGGGTACGCAGTATTTT. The encoded protein is CASSPGGTQYF. This chain links TRBV25-1 with TRBJ2-3, with 7 positions matching TRBD1. Germline CDR1 and CDR2: MGHDK and SYGVNS. After removal of 5 bases from V and 8 bases from J, the junction contained 1 base not matched to a gene. The CDR3 runs to 11 residues.

This clonotype was seen ten or more times. The chain joins TRBV6-2 or TRBV6-3 to TRBJ2-3; possibly TRBD2 for D (5 bases). The V and J ends lost 7 bases and 1 base respectively, with 12 bases between them. The CDR3 consists of 14 residues. The germline CDR1 and CDR2 sequences are MNHEY and SVGEGT. The CDR3 region has the DNA TGTGCCAGCAACAAGGACGGGGGCACAGATACGCAGTATTTT. As protein: CASNKDGGTDTQYF.

This clonotype was seen ten or more times. The rearrangement joins TRBV6-2 or TRBV6-3 to TRBJ1-5; tentatively, D is TRBD1 (5 bases). Trimming left V 3 bases short and J 2 bases short, with 11 bases between. The germline CDR1 and CDR2 sequences are MNHEY and SVGEGT. This CDR3 contains 15 residues. The CDR3, as DNA: TGTGCCAGCAGTTATGGGGGATCGGGCAATCAGCCCCAGCATTTT. This gives the protein CASSYGGSGNQPQHF.

This clonotype was seen ten or more times. The rearrangement joins TRBV6-6 to TRBJ1-1; TRBD1 might be the D (6 bases). The CDR3 length is 14 residues. The V and J ends lost 6 bases and 1 base respectively, with 12 bases between them. The germline V gene encodes CDR1 MNHNY and CDR2 SVGAGI (reference sequence). The CDR3 reads CASRLAGANTEAFF. CDR3 bases: TGTGCCAGCAGATTGGCGGGGGCGAACACTGAAGCTTTCTTT.

This clonotype is medium-sized within its sample. The chain combines TRBV12-3 or TRBV12-4 with TRBJ1-5; the match to TRBD1 covers 7 bases. The CDR3 spans 14 residues. V was clipped by 6 bases and J by 8 bases; unmatched bases: 10. As DNA, the CDR3 is TGTGCCAGCAGCCCACTACAGGGGAATGAGCCCCAGCATTTT. As protein: CASSPLQGNEPQHF.

V is TRBV5-5 and J is TRBJ1-2; no clear D gene. V shed 2 bases and J shed 4 bases, with 3 bases lying between them. This CDR3 has 11 residues. In germline, CDR1 is SGHKS, CDR2 YYEKEE (reference sequence). CDR3 coding DNA: TGTGCCAGCAGCTTCTTCTATGGCTACACCTTC. This encodes CASSFFYGYTF.

This clonotype was counted at least ten times. This chain joins TRBV19 and TRBJ2-3; the D is unclear. The CDR3 covers 13 residues. Germline V CDR1 and CDR2: LNHDA, SQIVND (reference sequence). Between the trimmed V and J ends, which lost 2 bases and 2 bases, there was a span of 5 bases. CDR3 sequence: CASSIRHTDTQYF. The CDR3 nucleotides are TGTGCCAGTAGTATACGACACACAGATACGCAGTATTTT. The full variable domain, completed using reference TRBV19 and TRBJ2-3, is DGGITQSPKYLFRKEGQNVTLSCEQNLNHDAMYWYRQDPGQGLRLIYYSQIVNDFQKGDIAEGYSVSREKKESFPLTVTSAQKNPTAFYLCASSIRHTDTQYFGPGTRLTVL.

The J gene is TRBJ1-5, the V gene TRBV19, with D unclear. The CDR3 is 18 amino acids. Germline CDR1 reads LNHDA; CDR2 reads SQIVND (reference sequence). The V end lost 3 bases, the J end lost 1 base, and 19 bases lay between the germline ends. The CDR3 region is CASSIRGTDGLSNQPQHF. In DNA form, the CDR3 reads TGTGCCAGTAGTATCCGCGGCACAGACGGATTGAGCAATCAGCCCCAGCATTTT.

This clonotype was found many times. CDR3 sequence (DNA): TGTGCCAGCAGTGAATCTTACTCAAGTGGGAGGGAAGCTTTCTTT. Protein product: CASSESYSSGREAFF. The chain joins TRBV2 to TRBJ1-1; D ambiguous. Germline V gene sequence: CDR1 SNHLY, CDR2 FYNNEI. CDR3 length equals 15 residues. Between the trimmed V and J ends, which lost 2 bases and 8 bases, there was a span of 18 bases. The full variable domain, rest sourced from reference TRBV2 and TRBJ1-1, is EPEVTQTPSHQVTQMGQEVILRCVPISNHLYFYWYRQILGQKVEFLVSFYNNEISEKSEIFDDQFSVERPDGSNFTLKIRSTKLEDSAMYFCASSESYSSGREAFFGQGTRLTVV.

This clonotype was found many times. The genes are TRBV18 and TRBJ1-5; tentatively, D is TRBD1 (5 bases). The CDR3 has 14 residues. Germline-derived CDR1 and CDR2 are KGHSH and LQKENI. With 3 bases removed from V and 4 bases from J, the gap between germline ends came to 10 bases. CDR3 sequence (DNA): TGTGCCAGCTCACCCTGGGGGGGGAATCAGCCCCAGCATTTT. It codes for CASSPWGGNQPQHF.

The V gene is TRBV7-2, the J gene TRBJ2-3; D is possibly TRBD2 (5 bases). The CDR3 consists of 12 residues. CDR1 is SGHTA, CDR2 FQGNSA, per germline. Trimming took off 5 bases at V and 5 bases at J, with 8 bases between the two ends. In nucleotides, the CDR3 is TGTGCCAGCAGCCCTAGCCTAGATACGCAGTATTTT. Translation: CASSPSLDTQYF.

This clonotype qualifies as medium-sized. The CDR3 sequence is CSATRNGYTF. Written as DNA, the CDR3 is TGCAGTGCTACCAGAAATGGCTACACCTTC. This chain uses TRBV20-1 with TRBJ1-2; D not resolved. The CDR3 runs to 10 residues. In germline, CDR1 is DFQATT, CDR2 SNEGSKA (reference sequence). V lost 4 bases and J lost 6, with 6 bases in between.